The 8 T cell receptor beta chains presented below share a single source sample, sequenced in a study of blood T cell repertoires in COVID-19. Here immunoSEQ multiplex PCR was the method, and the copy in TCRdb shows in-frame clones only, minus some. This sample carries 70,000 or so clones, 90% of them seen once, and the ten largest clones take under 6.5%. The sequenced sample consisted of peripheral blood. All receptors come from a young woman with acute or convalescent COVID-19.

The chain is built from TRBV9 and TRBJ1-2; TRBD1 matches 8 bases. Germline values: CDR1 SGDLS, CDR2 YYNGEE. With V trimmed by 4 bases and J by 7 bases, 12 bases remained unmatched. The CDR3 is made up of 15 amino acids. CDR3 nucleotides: TGTGCCAGCAGCTTTCAGACAGGGGACATTGGTGGCTACACCTTC. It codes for CASSFQTGDIGGYTF. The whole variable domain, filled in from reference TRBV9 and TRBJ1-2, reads DSGVTQTPKHLITATGQRVTLRCSPRSGDLSVYWYQQSLDQGLQFLIQYYNGEERAKGNILERFSAQQFPDLHSELNLSSLELGDSALYFCASSFQTGDIGGYTFGSGTRLTVV.

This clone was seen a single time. The CDR3 reads CASSDPGERNTQYF. The CDR3 DNA reads as TGCGCCAGCAGTGACCCGGGAGAGCGAAATACGCAGTATTTT. The chain combines TRBV10-1 with TRBJ2-3, with D tentatively TRBD2 (6 bases). In germline, CDR1 is WNHNN, CDR2 SYGVQD (reference sequence). Trimming removed 3 bases from V and 7 bases from J, with 14 bases in between. The CDR3 totals 14 residues.

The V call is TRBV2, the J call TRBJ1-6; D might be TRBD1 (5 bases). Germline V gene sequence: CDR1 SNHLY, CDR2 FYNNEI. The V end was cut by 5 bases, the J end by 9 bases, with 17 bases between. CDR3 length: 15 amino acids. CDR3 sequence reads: CASSTSRQGGSPLHF. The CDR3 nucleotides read TGTGCCAGCAGTACGTCCCGTCAGGGAGGTTCACCCCTCCACTTT.

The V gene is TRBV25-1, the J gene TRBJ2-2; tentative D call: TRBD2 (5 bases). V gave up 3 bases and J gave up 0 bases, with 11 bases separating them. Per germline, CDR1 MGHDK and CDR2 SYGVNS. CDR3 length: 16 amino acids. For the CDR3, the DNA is TGTGCCAGCAGTGATGATCTAGCAGCGAACACCGGGGAGCTGTTTTTT. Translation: CASSDDLAANTGELFF. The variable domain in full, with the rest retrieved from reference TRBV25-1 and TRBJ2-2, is EADIYQTPRYLVIGTGKKITLECSQTMGHDKMYWYQQDPGMELHLIHYSYGVNSTEKGDLSSESTVSRIRTEHFPLTLESARPSHTSQYLCASSDDLAANTGELFFGEGSRLTVL.

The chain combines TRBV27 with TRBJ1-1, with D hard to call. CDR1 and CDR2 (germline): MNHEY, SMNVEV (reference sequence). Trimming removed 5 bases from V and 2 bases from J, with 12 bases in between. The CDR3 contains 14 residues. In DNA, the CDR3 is TGTGCCAGCAGTGTGCTTGGGAGAAACACTGAAGCTTTCTTT. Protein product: CASSVLGRNTEAFF.

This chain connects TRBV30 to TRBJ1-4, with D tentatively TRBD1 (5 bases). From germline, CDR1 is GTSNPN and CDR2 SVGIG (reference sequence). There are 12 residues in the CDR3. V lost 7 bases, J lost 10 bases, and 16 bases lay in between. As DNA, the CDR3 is TGTGCCTCCCGGGACTCAACCAGAAAACTGTTTTTT. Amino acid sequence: CASRDSTRKLFF.

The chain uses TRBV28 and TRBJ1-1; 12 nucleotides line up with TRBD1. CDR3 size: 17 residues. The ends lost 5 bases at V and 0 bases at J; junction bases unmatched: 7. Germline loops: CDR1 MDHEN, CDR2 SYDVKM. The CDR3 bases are TGTGCCAGCAGTGTCCCCGGGACAGGGGGCCTGAACACTGAAGCTTTCTTT. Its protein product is CASSVPGTGGLNTEAFF.

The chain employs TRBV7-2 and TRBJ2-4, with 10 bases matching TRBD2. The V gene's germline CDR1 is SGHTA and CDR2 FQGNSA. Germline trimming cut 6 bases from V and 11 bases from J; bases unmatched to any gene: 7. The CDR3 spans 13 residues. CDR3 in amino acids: CASSPSGSPLQYF. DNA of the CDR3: TGTGCCAGCAGTCCTAGCGGGAGCCCGCTTCAGTACTTC.